The present entry profiles one T cell receptor (beta chain) with its context. As yet, its antigen is unknown. This sample is drawn from a study of T cells in Graves' hyperthyroidism and ophthalmopathy. As for the study in general: At initial diagnosis, before any treatment had begun, peripheral blood was obtained.

Active moderate-to-severe ophthalmopathy, Clinical Activity Score at least 3, NOSPECS at least 4, under 3 months' duration. Regions amplified from RNA transcripts were the TCR beta CDR3 regions. The TCR CDR3 first-round RT-PCR relied on the HTBI primer set. Each CDR3 protein is one row after TCRdb ran MiXCR on the multiplex PCR reads. The sample carries 300,000 to 450,000 distinct CDR3 sequences, roughly 18% recorded once. Regarding the study as a whole: A median around 6.4 months before onset, the model predicted ophthalmopathy. Most clonotypes that expanded in the thyroid above 0.001 also showed up in blood.

Germline loops: CDR1 DFQATT, CDR2 SNEGSKA (reference sequence). The CDR3 consists of 14 residues. Unmatched junction bases numbered 3, after V lost 1 base and J lost 2 bases. This TCR was sampled from a woman aged 40-49 years with Graves' ophthalmopathy. The chain couples TRBV20-1 to TRBJ1-1, with 8 bases lining up with TRBD1. The specimen was blood. The CDR3 is CSARAQGANTEAFF. CDR3 nucleotides: TGCAGTGCTAGAGCTCAGGGGGCAAACACTGAAGCTTTCTTT.